The rows below give T cell receptor beta chains drawn from one sample of a study of tumor-infiltrating lymphocytes in localized non-small cell lung cancer. Only in-frame clones appear in the TCRdb table, and some are missing; sequencing was by immunoSEQ multiplex PCR. The table lists under 25,000 clones, roughly 64% of them singletons. Material: lung tumor tissue. The receptors come from a human donor with non-small cell lung cancer. Both conserved end residues are part of each CDR3. Each record gives: CDR3 length, clone size, D gene, V gene, J gene, CDR3 protein, CDR3 DNA. A D gene is named only where the DNA matches it firmly. Expanded clones get a size class; other rows say once, few or many, or leave the size out.

16	medium-sized	TRBD1	TRBV2	TRBJ1-1	CASTPAPDRVNTEAFF	TGTGCCAGCACCCCGGCACCCGACAGGGTAAACACTGAAGCTTTCTTT
15	-	TRBD1	TRBV11-1	TRBJ2-3	CASSGRDRVFDTQYF	TGTGCCAGCAGCGGCCGGGACAGGGTTTTTGATACGCAGTATTTT
13	-	TRBD1	TRBV6-6	TRBJ1-2	CAILDRERYGYTF	TGTGCCATCTTGGACAGGGAACGGTATGGCTACACCTTC
17	-	-	TRBV5-5	TRBJ2-1	CASLNIVDRSLDNEQFF	TGTGCCAGCCTCAATATCGTAGACAGGTCTCTCGACAATGAGCAGTTCTTC
13	-	-	TRBV6-5	TRBJ1-5	CASSYGPGQPQHF	TGTGCCAGCAGTTACGGACCGGGTCAGCCCCAGCATTTT
14	-	TRBD1	TRBV5-1	TRBJ2-7	CASSWGQGPYEQYF	TGCGCCAGCAGCTGGGGACAGGGGCCCTACGAGCAGTACTTC
13	few	-	TRBV11-3	TRBJ2-2	CASSSVRTGELFF	TGTGCCAGCAGCTCAGTAAGGACCGGGGAGCTGTTTTTT
17	-	-	TRBV19	TRBJ1-1	CASSIIYGSSAHTEAFF	TGTGCCAGTAGTATTATTTATGGCTCCTCGGCCCACACTGAAGCTTTCTTT
15	few	TRBD1	TRBV7-2	TRBJ1-2	CASSPEAGGGYGYTF	TGTGCCAGCAGCCCGGAAGCAGGGGGAGGTTATGGCTACACCTTC
18	-	-	TRBV6-1	TRBJ1-5	CASSELQGGSPRGQPQHF	TGTGCCAGCAGTGAATTGCAGGGTGGATCCCCCAGGGGTCAGCCCCAGCATTTT
18	-	TRBD1	TRBV15	TRBJ1-1	CATSRRGQGASGNTEAFF	TGTGCCACCAGCAGAAGAGGACAGGGGGCCTCGGGGAACACTGAAGCTTTCTTT
13	few	-	TRBV11-2	TRBJ2-1	CASSFTSLNEQFF	TGTGCCAGCAGCTTTACTAGCCTCAATGAGCAGTTCTTC
15	-	TRBD2	TRBV11-2	TRBJ2-1	CASSLIAGVGNEQFF	TGTGCCAGCAGCTTAATAGCGGGAGTCGGCAATGAGCAGTTCTTC
13	-	TRBD1	TRBV12-5	TRBJ1-1	CASGLQGAPEAFF	TGTGCTAGTGGTTTGCAGGGGGCCCCTGAAGCTTTCTTT
16	-	TRBD2	TRBV7-3	TRBJ2-2	CASSFGTSGYTGELFF	TGTGCCAGCAGCTTCGGGACTAGCGGATACACCGGGGAGCTGTTTTTT
16	-	TRBD2	TRBV7-2	TRBJ2-7	CASSLVVTSGNYEQYF	TGTGCCAGCAGCTTAGTAGTGACTAGCGGTAACTACGAGCAGTACTTC
13	-	-	TRBV5-4	TRBJ1-2	CASIPDGYYGYTF	TGTGCCAGCATTCCAGACGGCTACTATGGCTACACCTTC
14	few	-	TRBV4-1	TRBJ1-4	CASSQGGTREKLFF	TGCGCCAGCAGCCAAGGGGGGACTCGCGAAAAACTGTTTTTT
14	-	TRBD1	TRBV11-2	TRBJ1-2	CASSLGGGYYGYTF	TGTGCCAGCAGCTTAGGAGGGGGCTACTATGGCTACACCTTC
13	-	-	TRBV11-2	TRBJ2-5	CASSFQNQETQYF	TGTGCCAGCAGCTTCCAGAACCAAGAGACCCAGTACTTC
16	-	TRBD2	TRBV5-1	TRBJ2-3	CASSGSGTLSTDTQYF	TGCGCCAGCAGCGGTAGCGGGACACTAAGCACAGATACGCAGTATTTT
14	few	-	TRBV27	TRBJ1-1	CASSFRSHTSEAFF	TGTGCCAGCAGTTTCCGCTCGCACACATCTGAAGCTTTCTTT
19	-	TRBD2	TRBV5-1	TRBJ2-3	CASSLVPLAGVGGADTQYF	TGCGCCAGCAGCTTGGTCCCGCTAGCGGGAGTAGGTGGAGCAGATACGCAGTATTTT
14	-	-	TRBV7-9	TRBJ2-5	CASSRGSPGETQYF	TGTGCCAGCAGCCGGGGTTCCCCCGGGGAGACCCAGTACTTC
15	-	-	TRBV2	TRBJ2-5	CASSVSTADGETQYF	TGTGCCAGCAGTGTGTCGACGGCTGACGGGGAGACCCAGTACTTC